Below, 14 T cell receptor beta chains from the same sample are listed, as sequenced in a study of regulatory T cells in long-lasting Graves disease. Time point described: newly diagnosed GD, antithyroid drugs for less than 3 months. Extracted RNA from PBMCs served as the source of the TCR library. Arm-PCR with iRepertoire HTBI primers amplified the CDR3 regions for these TCR beta libraries. MiXCR, run by TCRdb on the multiplex PCR reads, gives a single entry per CDR3 protein. Among under 800,000 distinct CDR3 sequences listed, around 17% were seen once. These sequences were also reported in another study, on T cells in Graves' hyperthyroidism and ophthalmopathy.

This specimen consisted of peripheral blood mononuclear cells (PBMCs), obtained at new diagnosis, from a patient treated with antithyroid drugs. Receptors originate from a woman aged 30 to 39 with Graves disease.

This clonotype occurred many times. The chain employs TRBV2 and TRBJ1-1; D remains unclear. Trimming removed 9 bases from V and 0 bases from J, with 11 bases in between. CDR1 and CDR2 from the germline V gene are SNHLY and FYNNEI. The CDR3 consists of 13 residues. In DNA, the CDR3 is TGTGCCAGTACGACGGGAGTGAACACTGAAGCTTTCTTT. The encoded protein is CASTTGVNTEAFF.

The chain uses TRBV7-6 and TRBJ1-1; TRBD1 might be the D (5 bases). Germline V gene lookup returns CDR1 SGHVS and CDR2 FNYEAQ. V was clipped by 3 bases and J by 0 bases, with 17 bases between them. The CDR3 sequence is 17 residues long. CDR3 coding DNA: TGTGCCAGCAGCTTCTACGTCGCGACAGACATGAACACTGAAGCTTTCTTT. It is translated as CASSFYVATDMNTEAFF.

This clonotype was counted only a few times. The V and J genes are TRBV7-9 and TRBJ2-1, with TRBD2 as a possible D gene (6 bases). The V gene's germline CDR1 is SEHNR and CDR2 FQNEAQ (reference sequence). The CDR3 contains 18 residues. Trimming left V 8 bases short and J 5 bases short, with 28 bases between. CDR3 amino acids: CASHGPGTPLFSNNEQFF. The CDR3 bases are TGTGCCAGCCATGGGCCCGGGACTCCGTTATTCTCAAACAATGAGCAGTTCTTC.

This clonotype showed up just a few times. The chain uses TRBV5-1 and TRBJ1-2; D is possibly TRBD1 (5 bases). The V end lost 4 bases, the J end lost 4 bases, and 17 bases lay between the germline ends. This CDR3 is 15 amino acids long. Looked up from germline, CDR1 is SGHRS and CDR2 is YFSETQ. CDR3 in amino acids: CASSASSDRSYGYTF. CDR3 nucleotide sequence: TGCGCCAGCAGCGCCTCCTCAGACAGAAGCTATGGCTACACCTTC.

This sequence joins TRBV13 and TRBJ2-7; D possibly uses TRBD1 or TRBD2 (6 bases each). V was pared by 6 bases and J by 4 bases, with 13 bases between. The CDR3 runs to 13 residues. The germline V gene has CDR1 PRHDT and CDR2 FYEKMQ (reference sequence). CDR3 in DNA: TGTGCCAGCAGGGGGGCGGGAAGTTACGAGCAGTACTTC. Translation: CASRGAGSYEQYF. Supplemented by reference TRBV13 and TRBJ2-7, the full variable domain reads AAGVIQSPRHLIKEKRETATLKCYPIPRHDTVYWYQQGPGQDPQFLISFYEKMQSDKGSIPDRFSAQQFSDYHSELNMSSLELGDSALYFCASRGAGSYEQYFGPGTRLTVT.

This clonotype was observed a handful of times. In DNA, the CDR3 is TGTGCCAGCAGAAAACAGGGGGCGACTGAAGCTTTCTTT. This codes for CASRKQGATEAFF. V is TRBV28 and J is TRBJ1-1; 9 bases agree with TRBD1. CDR1 is MDHEN, CDR2 SYDVKM, per germline. This CDR3 is 13 amino acids long. V gave up 6 bases and J gave up 5 bases; unmatched junction bases: 4.

This clonotype was detected many times. The chain is built from TRBV28 and TRBJ2-4, with a tentative D call TRBD1 (5 bases). The germline CDR1 and CDR2 sequences are MDHEN and SYDVKM. This CDR3 comprises 16 residues. V gave up 4 bases and J gave up 0 bases, with 13 bases separating them. The CDR3 here is CASSYSGWGAKNIQYF. The CDR3 DNA reads as TGTGCCAGCAGTTACTCAGGGTGGGGAGCCAAAAACATTCAGTACTTC.

This clonotype was counted ten times or more. This chain links TRBV12-3 or TRBV12-4 with TRBJ1-3; D gene unclear. The V and J ends lost 5 bases and 0 bases respectively, with 11 bases between them. This CDR3 has 15 residues. The CDR3 sequence: CASSPRWNSGNTIYF. The CDR3 DNA sequence: TGTGCCAGCAGTCCCAGATGGAACTCTGGAAACACCATATATTTT.

The chain joins TRBV12-3 or TRBV12-4 to TRBJ1-2, with 12 bases fitting TRBD1. Trimming cost V 6 bases and J 8 bases; bases outside gene matches: 10. This CDR3 contains 15 residues. CDR3 in DNA: TGTGCCAGCAGCTCCGGGACAGGGGGCGCGGGAGGCTACACCTTC. Its protein product is CASSSGTGGAGGYTF.

This clonotype has ten or more counts. This chain connects TRBV5-1 to TRBJ1-1; D is perhaps TRBD1 (5 bases). Deletions cut 4 bases from V and 4 bases from J, with 14 bases between. CDR3 size: 14 residues. Germline V gene data show CDR1 as SGHRS and CDR2 as YFSETQ. The DNA of the CDR3 is TGCGCCAGCAGCGGCGGGACTCTAGGCACTGAAGCTTTCTTT. Protein product: CASSGGTLGTEAFF.

This chain links TRBV19 with TRBJ2-1; 7 positions agree with TRBD1. Trimming removed 3 bases from V and 0 bases from J; junction bases left unmatched: 5. The germline V gene has CDR1 LNHDA and CDR2 SQIVND (reference sequence). The CDR3 covers 16 residues. In DNA form, the CDR3 reads TGTGCCAGTAGTATTGGGGACAGCGACTCCTACAATGAGCAGTTCTTC. It specifies CASSIGDSDSYNEQFF.

V gene TRBV20-1 combines with J gene TRBJ2-3; 7 nucleotides agree with TRBD2. Germline V gene data show CDR1 as DFQATT and CDR2 as SNEGSKA (reference sequence). The CDR3 sequence is 15 residues long. V lost 3 bases to trimming and J lost 3 bases; unmatched junction nucleotides: 9. As DNA, the CDR3 is TGCAGTGCTAGCGGGGGGAGAGGGCTAACAGATACGCAGTATTTT. This encodes CSASGGRGLTDTQYF.

This clonotype was observed a few times. The V gene is TRBV20-1, the J gene TRBJ2-1, with D perhaps assigned TRBD1 or TRBD2 (5 bases each). Trimming cost V 1 base and J 7 bases, with 14 bases left between them. This CDR3 has 14 amino acids. In germline, CDR1 is DFQATT, CDR2 SNEGSKA (reference sequence). CDR3 sequence reads: CSARAGHEGNEQFF. CDR3 bases: TGCAGTGCTAGAGCAGGACACGAGGGTAATGAGCAGTTCTTC.

This clonotype was counted at least ten times. The chain uses TRBV20-1 and TRBJ2-1; D uncertain. Germline lookup yields CDR1 DFQATT and CDR2 SNEGSKA (reference sequence). V shed 2 bases and J shed 5 bases, with 10 bases lying between them. This CDR3 spans 13 amino acids. As DNA, the CDR3 is TGCAGTGCTAGACGTGGGATGCACAATGAGCAGTTCTTC. Its protein product is CSARRGMHNEQFF.